This T cell receptor beta chain was sequenced during a study of cytomegalovirus exposure and HLA in healthy donors. Healthy individuals who donated bone marrow served as the donors. Note on this clone: The antigen is not known.

V was shortened by 2 bases and J by 5 bases, with 13 bases between the two germline ends. The germline V gene encodes CDR1 LGHNA and CDR2 YSLEER. The CDR3 is 15 amino acids. In the PCR, 60 Vbeta and 13 Jbeta primers were used. Source study methods: Some 10 million of some 80 million unique TCR beta chains were shared, per a later count. The data were produced by immunoSEQ multiplex PCR, yet TCRdb's version contains in-frame clones alone and is incomplete. Clone size and the V and J calls come from that table; the DNA yielded D and trimming. Among roughly 130,000 clones listed, around 70% were seen once. General study findings and limits: The investigators catalogued 150 to 200 TCR beta chains as cytomegalovirus-associated. Common viral pathogens were later found to be apparently linked to several of the most significant clusters.

The sequence derives from a woman in her forties in good health and CMV-seropositive. The specimen sequenced was PBMCs. This chain uses TRBV4-3 with TRBJ2-1, with unresolved D. For the CDR3, the DNA is TGCGCCAGCAGCCAAAGCTTACTCGCCAACAATGAGCAGTTCTTC. This encodes CASSQSLLANNEQFF.